This TCR beta chain comes out of a study of blood T cell repertoires in COVID-19. Trimming at V came to 4 bases and at J to 0 bases, leaving 12 bases not matched to a gene. Germline lookup yields CDR1 SGHNT and CDR2 YYREEE (reference sequence). The CDR3 covers 17 residues. The repertoire was sequenced with immunoSEQ multiplex PCR; TCRdb's copy has only in-frame clones and lacks some. Among more than 200,000 clones listed, about nine tenths were seen once. The source is a man aged 35 to 55 who had recovered from COVID-19. Sample: PBMCs or T cells enriched from blood (not recorded which). This sequence joins TRBV5-4 and TRBJ2-5; 7 nucleotides match TRBD2. For the CDR3, the DNA is TGTGCCAGCAGCACCGGCGGGGGACTATCGTACCAAGAGACCCAGTACTTC. Translating gives CASSTGGGLSYQETQYF.